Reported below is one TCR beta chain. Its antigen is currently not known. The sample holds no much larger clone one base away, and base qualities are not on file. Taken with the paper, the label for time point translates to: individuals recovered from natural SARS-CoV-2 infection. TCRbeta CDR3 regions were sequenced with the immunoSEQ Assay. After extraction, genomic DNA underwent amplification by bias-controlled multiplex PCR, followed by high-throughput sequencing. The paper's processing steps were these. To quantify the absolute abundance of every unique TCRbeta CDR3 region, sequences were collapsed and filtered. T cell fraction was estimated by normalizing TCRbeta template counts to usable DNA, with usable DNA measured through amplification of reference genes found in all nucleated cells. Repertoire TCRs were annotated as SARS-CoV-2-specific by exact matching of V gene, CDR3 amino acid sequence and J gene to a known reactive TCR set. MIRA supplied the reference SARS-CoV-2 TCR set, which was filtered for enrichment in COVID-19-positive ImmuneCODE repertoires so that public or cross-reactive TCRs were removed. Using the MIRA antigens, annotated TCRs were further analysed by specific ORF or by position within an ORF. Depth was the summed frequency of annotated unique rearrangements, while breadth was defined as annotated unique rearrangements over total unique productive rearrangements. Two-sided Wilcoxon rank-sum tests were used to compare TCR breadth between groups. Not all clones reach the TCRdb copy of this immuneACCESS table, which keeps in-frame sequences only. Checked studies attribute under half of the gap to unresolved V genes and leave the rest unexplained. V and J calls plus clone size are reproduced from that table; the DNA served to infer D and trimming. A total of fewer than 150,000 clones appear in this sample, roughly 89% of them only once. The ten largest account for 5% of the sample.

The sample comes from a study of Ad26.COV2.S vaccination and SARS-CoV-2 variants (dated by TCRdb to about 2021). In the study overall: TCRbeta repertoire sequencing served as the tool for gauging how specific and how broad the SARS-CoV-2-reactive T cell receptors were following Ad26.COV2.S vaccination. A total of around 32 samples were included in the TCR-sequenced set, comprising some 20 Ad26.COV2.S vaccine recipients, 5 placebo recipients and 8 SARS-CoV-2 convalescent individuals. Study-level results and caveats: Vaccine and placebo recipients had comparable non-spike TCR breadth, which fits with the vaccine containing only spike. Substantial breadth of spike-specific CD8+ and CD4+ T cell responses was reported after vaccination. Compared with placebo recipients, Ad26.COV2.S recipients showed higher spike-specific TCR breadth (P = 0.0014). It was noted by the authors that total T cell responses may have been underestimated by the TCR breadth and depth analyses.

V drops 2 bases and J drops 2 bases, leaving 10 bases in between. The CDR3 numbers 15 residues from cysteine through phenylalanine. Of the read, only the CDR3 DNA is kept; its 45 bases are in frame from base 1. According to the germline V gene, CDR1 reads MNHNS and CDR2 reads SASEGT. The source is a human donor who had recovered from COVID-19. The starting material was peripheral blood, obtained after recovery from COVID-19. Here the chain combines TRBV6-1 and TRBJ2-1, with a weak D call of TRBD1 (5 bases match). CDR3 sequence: CASSERRAPYNEQFF. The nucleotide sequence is TGTGCCAGCAGTGAACGCAGGGCCCCCTACAATGAGCAGTTCTTC.